These 29 T cell receptor beta chains originate from one sample sequenced in a study of T cell changes during pregnancy in multiple sclerosis. Sequenced by immunoSEQ multiplex PCR; TCRdb stores in-frame clones only, minus some. Of more than 40,000 clones in the sample, about 88% were seen once. The specimen comprised CD4+ T cells from peripheral blood mononuclear cells, sampled in the first trimester of pregnancy. These receptors were collected from a female donor with multiple sclerosis, enrolled in a pregnancy study.

In this sample, this clone turned up once. The CDR3 coding sequence is TGCGCCAGCAGCTCTGGACTAGCGGGAGTCCTAGATACGCAGTATTTT. This codes for CASSSGLAGVLDTQYF. The rearrangement uses TRBV4-3 and TRBJ2-3; 13 nucleotides line up with TRBD2. The junction had 7 bases not matched to a gene; V was cut back by 5 bases and J by 5 bases. Germline V gene sequence: CDR1 LGHNA, CDR2 YSLEER. The CDR3 extends over 16 amino acids.

This sequence joins TRBV11-3 and TRBJ2-1; 14 nucleotides match TRBD2. V gave up 6 bases and J gave up 6 bases; unmatched junction bases: 7. The CDR3 extends over 16 amino acids. CDR1 and CDR2 from the germline V gene are SGHNT and YENEEA. The CDR3 DNA sequence: TGTGCCAGCAGTCCAAAGGGACTAGCGGGAGCCAATGAGCAGTTCTTC. It specifies CASSPKGLAGANEQFF.

The V call is TRBV28, the J call TRBJ1-1; D may be TRBD1 (5 bases). V lost 3 bases to trimming and J lost 3 bases, with 23 bases between them. This CDR3 contains 18 residues. CDR1 is MDHEN, CDR2 SYDVKM, per germline. Here the CDR3 DNA reads TGTGCCAGCAGTTTTGGGGGGTCGGGGGTCGGGAAGGACACTGAAGCTTTCTTT. Encoded protein: CASSFGGSGVGKDTEAFF.

This sequence joins TRBV7-9 and TRBJ2-5, with 15 nucleotides matching TRBD2. This CDR3 has 16 amino acids. The germline V gene encodes CDR1 SEHNR and CDR2 FQNEAQ (reference sequence). Germline trimming cut 6 bases from V and 5 bases from J; bases unmatched to any gene: 7. CDR3 nucleotides: TGTGCCAGCAGGTCTGGACTAGCGGGAGGGACGGAGACCCAGTACTTC. Its protein is CASRSGLAGGTETQYF.

The chain links TRBV6-5 to TRBJ2-1; tentative D call: TRBD1 (5 bases). Trimming removed 6 bases at V and 6 bases at J, with 15 bases between. In germline, CDR1 is MNHEY, CDR2 SVGAGI. CDR3 length equals 14 residues. CDR3 region: CASRLRGVSNEQFF. The DNA of the CDR3 is TGTGCCAGCAGACTAAGGGGCGTCAGCAATGAGCAGTTCTTC.

The table lists this clone with a count of one. The gene calls are TRBV5-1 and TRBJ2-7; 7 bases are shared with TRBD1. The CDR3 totals 14 residues. The germline V gene has CDR1 SGHRS and CDR2 YFSETQ. V lost 5 bases and J lost 7; bases outside the gene matches: 12. In DNA form, the CDR3 reads TGCGCCAGCAGTGGTACACAGGGGATAGGGGAGCAGTACTTC. The encoded protein is CASSGTQGIGEQYF.

This chain uses TRBV7-2 with TRBJ2-2, with a possible D match to TRBD2 (5 bases). The CDR3 spans 15 residues. Germline CDR1 reads SGHTA; CDR2 reads FQGNSA. Between the trimmed V and J ends, which lost 4 bases and 4 bases, there was a span of 13 bases. The CDR3 coding sequence is TGTGCCAGCAGCTCATCGCTAGCAGGCACCGGGGAGCTGTTTTTT. This gives the protein CASSSSLAGTGELFF.

The chain is built from TRBV6-6 and TRBJ2-5; D not certain. This CDR3 spans 11 amino acids. Germline lookup yields CDR1 MNHNY and CDR2 SVGAGI (reference sequence). Trimming pared 7 bases from V and 5 bases from J, leaving 8 bases between. CDR3 loop: CASKSRETQYF. The CDR3 nucleotides read TGTGCCAGCAAATCACGGGAGACCCAGTACTTC.

The V call is TRBV7-9, the J call TRBJ2-7, with 7 bases aligning to TRBD1. The CDR3 is 15 residues long. Unmatched junction bases numbered 5, after V lost 1 base and J lost 2 bases. CDR1 is SEHNR, CDR2 FQNEAQ, per germline (reference sequence). In nucleotides, the CDR3 is TGTGCCAGCAGCTTAGTAGGGGACAGAACCTACGAGCAGTACTTC. Its translation: CASSLVGDRTYEQYF.

The V gene is TRBV18, the J gene TRBJ2-1; 7 bases are a match to TRBD1. The CDR3 has 17 amino acids. Looked up from germline, CDR1 is KGHSH and CDR2 is LQKENI. The V gene end was trimmed by 2 bases and the J gene end by 0 bases; junction bases not matched to a gene: 7. Written as DNA, the CDR3 is TGTGCCAGCTCACCAATGACAGGGTTGTTCTCCTACAATGAGCAGTTCTTC. This translates into CASSPMTGLFSYNEQFF.

V usage is TRBV28 and J usage is TRBJ1-1; 7 nucleotides match TRBD1. The CDR3 is 13 amino acids. CDR1 and CDR2 from the germline V gene are MDHEN and SYDVKM. V dropped 5 bases and J dropped 4; count of bases not matched to a gene: 4. The CDR3 spells CASSTRQGTEAFF. The CDR3 nucleotides read TGTGCCAGCAGTACCAGACAGGGCACTGAAGCTTTCTTT. The full variable domain, in which reference TRBV28 and TRBJ1-1 provide the parts outside the CDR3, is DVKVTQSSRYLVKRTGEKVFLECVQDMDHENMFWYRQDPGLGLRLIYFSYDVKMKEKGDIPEGYSVSREKKERFSLILESASTNQTSMYLCASSTRQGTEAFFGQGTRLTVV.

This clone was counted a single time. The chain has TRBV19 and TRBJ2-5; 10 bases are a match to TRBD1. The junction had 8 bases not matched to a gene; V was cut back by 9 bases and J by 4 bases. CDR1 and CDR2 (germline): LNHDA, SQIVND (reference sequence). The CDR3 sequence is 14 residues long. CDR3 nucleotides: TGTGCCAGCAAATTGACAGGGGGCGGAGAGACCCAGTACTTC. This translates into CASKLTGGGETQYF.

The chain combines TRBV6-6 with TRBJ2-7, with 7 bases identical to TRBD1. The CDR3 is made up of 13 amino acids. J gave up 5 bases and V 5 bases, and 6 bases lay outside the gene matches. In germline, CDR1 is MNHNY, CDR2 SVGAGI (reference sequence). CDR3 amino acids: CASSDRVVHEQYF. CDR3 sequence (DNA): TGTGCCAGCAGTGACAGGGTAGTGCACGAGCAGTACTTC.

The DNA for the CDR3 is TGCGCCAGCAGCTGGGGACTAGCGGGAGGGCCGGAGGAGACCCAGTACTTC. It codes for CASSWGLAGGPEETQYF. The chain is built from TRBV5-1 and TRBJ2-5; 16 bases are a match to TRBD2. Germline V lookup: CDR1 SGHRS, CDR2 YFSETQ. The length of the CDR3 is 17 residues. J was trimmed by 5 bases and V by 3 bases; bases with no gene match: 7.

The chain uses TRBV5-1 and TRBJ2-7; TRBD1 matches at 8 bases. Germline assignment: CDR1 SGHRS and CDR2 YFSETQ. The CDR3 contains 14 residues. Losses at the gene ends were 4 bases for V and 2 bases for J; bases not matched to a gene: 5. CDR3 sequence: CASSRDRRTYEQYF. The CDR3 DNA is TGCGCCAGCAGCCGGGACAGGCGAACCTACGAGCAGTACTTC.

The chain is built from TRBV12-5 and TRBJ2-1, with 8 bases lining up with TRBD2. CDR1 and CDR2 (germline): LGHNT, FRNRAP. The CDR3 loop spans 17 amino acids. With 2 bases clipped from V and 7 bases from J, the junction kept 13 bases outside the gene matches. The CDR3 DNA reads TGTGCTAGTGGTTTGCCCTTTATCCAGCGGGAGAGGAATGAGCAGTTCTTC. Amino acid sequence: CASGLPFIQRERNEQFF.

This clone is medium-sized (0.01 to 0.1%) by share. The chain uses TRBV6-5 and TRBJ2-7; maybe TRBD2 (5 bases). The germline CDR1 and CDR2 sequences are MNHEY and SVGAGI. Trimming removed 0 bases at V and 3 bases at J, with 12 bases between. The CDR3 contains 15 residues. In nucleotides, the CDR3 is TGTGCCAGCAGTTACTCGTGGAGCGGTAACTACGAGCAGTACTTC. Translated: CASSYSWSGNYEQYF.

Ten or more counts support this clone. The DNA for the CDR3 is TGCGCCAGCAGCGGCAGGGGGAGAGAAAAACTGTTTTTT. Its translation: CASSGRGREKLFF. The rearrangement joins TRBV10-1 to TRBJ1-4; 7 nucleotides match TRBD1. The CDR3 is 13 residues long. Germline V CDR1 and CDR2: WNHNN, SYGVQD (reference sequence). J was trimmed by 8 bases and V by 6 bases; bases with no gene match: 6.

This chain's CDR3 is CASSLAVSRGPYNEQFF. The CDR3, as DNA: TGTGCCAGCAGCTTAGCGGTATCCAGGGGACCCTACAATGAGCAGTTCTTC. The chain has TRBV7-2 and TRBJ2-1; maybe TRBD1 (6 bases). Trimming shortened V by 0 bases and J by 2 bases, and 14 bases separated the two germline ends. From germline, CDR1 is SGHTA and CDR2 FQGNSA. There are 17 residues in the CDR3.

V and J are TRBV18 and TRBJ1-1; D is unresolved. This CDR3 region has 19 residues. From germline, CDR1 is KGHSH and CDR2 LQKENI. Trimming pared 0 bases from V and 11 bases from J, leaving 31 bases between. As DNA, the CDR3 is TGTGCCAGCTCACCACCGATTTGGGCAGGACGTTATAATGATCCGGGGGCTTTCTTT. Encoded protein: CASSPPIWAGRYNDPGAFF.

The genes are TRBV9 and TRBJ1-1; no clear D gene. CDR3 length: 14 amino acids. In germline, CDR1 is SGDLS, CDR2 YYNGEE. V lost 0 bases to trimming and J lost 6 bases, with 12 bases between them. DNA for the CDR3: TGTGCCAGCAGCGTAGCAGAATCGGCGGCTGAAGCTTTCTTT. It yields the protein CASSVAESAAEAFF. Using reference TRBV9 and TRBJ1-1 for the parts outside the CDR3, the full variable domain is DSGVTQTPKHLITATGQRVTLRCSPRSGDLSVYWYQQSLDQGLQFLIQYYNGEERAKGNILERFSAQQFPDLHSELNLSSLELGDSALYFCASSVAESAAEAFFGQGTRLTVV.

The chain combines TRBV7-9 with TRBJ2-7, with 11 nucleotides matching TRBD1. Germline trimming cut 6 bases from V and 6 bases from J; bases unmatched to any gene: 10. The CDR3 contains 15 residues. The germline CDR1 and CDR2 sequences are SEHNR and FQNEAQ (reference sequence). In DNA form, the CDR3 reads TGTGCCAGCAGTTACCTTCCGGGACAGGGGGGCGAGCAGTACTTC. It is translated as CASSYLPGQGGEQYF.

The chain uses TRBV19 and TRBJ2-7; a weak D match, TRBD2 (5 bases). Germline V gives CDR1 LNHDA, CDR2 SQIVND (reference sequence). This CDR3 has 13 amino acids. V was clipped by 5 bases and J by 3 bases, with 11 bases between them. The CDR3 protein is CASSAGMYYEQYF. The CDR3, as DNA: TGTGCCAGTAGTGCCGGGATGTACTACGAGCAGTACTTC.

This clone was counted between two and nine times. The V gene is TRBV7-2, the J gene TRBJ1-2, with 7 bases aligning to TRBD1. With V trimmed by 5 bases and J by 4 bases, 4 bases remained unmatched. Germline CDR1 is SGHTA and CDR2 is FQGNSA. The CDR3 loop spans 13 amino acids. Here the CDR3 DNA reads TGTGCCAGCAGCCGAGGGACAGTCTATGGCTACACCTTC. This gives the protein CASSRGTVYGYTF.

The chain recombines TRBV15 with TRBJ2-7; 10 bases line up with TRBD2. Germline V gene data show CDR1 as LNHNV and CDR2 as YYDKDF (reference sequence). This CDR3 contains 17 residues. V lost 2 bases to trimming and J lost 2 bases; unmatched junction nucleotides: 9. The CDR3 spells CATSRSEFGLAAYEQYF. CDR3 sequence (DNA): TGTGCCACCAGCAGATCGGAATTCGGACTAGCGGCCTACGAGCAGTACTTC.

The chain links TRBV19 to TRBJ2-2; 9 bases match TRBD2. The germline V gene has CDR1 LNHDA and CDR2 SQIVND (reference sequence). V shed 10 bases and J 4 bases; nucleotides not matched to a gene: 16. The CDR3 has 17 residues. The CDR3 reads CATTIAGGLGGTGELFF. CDR3 coding DNA: TGTGCCACGACAATTGCGGGAGGGCTTGGTGGCACCGGGGAGCTGTTTTTT.

V is TRBV10-3 and J is TRBJ1-5; D gene unclear. The germline V and J ends were trimmed by 0 bases and 3 bases, with 6 bases remaining between them. Germline CDR1 is ENHRY and CDR2 is SYGVKD. The CDR3 has 14 amino acids. The CDR3 reads CAISESGSNQPQHF. DNA for the CDR3: TGTGCCATCAGTGAGTCCGGGTCCAATCAGCCCCAGCATTTT.

The genes are TRBV6-1 and TRBJ2-1; TRBD1 agrees at 7 bases. The CDR3 is 13 amino acids. Losses at the gene ends were 6 bases for V and 6 bases for J; bases not matched to a gene: 5. Germline V gene data show CDR1 as MNHNS and CDR2 as SASEGT. Here the CDR3 reads CASSMTGFNEQFF. Here the CDR3 DNA reads TGTGCCAGCAGCATGACAGGGTTCAATGAGCAGTTCTTC.

The chain employs TRBV11-3 and TRBJ2-7; a weak D match, TRBD2 (5 bases). The V and J ends lost 1 base and 3 bases respectively, with 16 bases between them. Germline assignment: CDR1 SGHNT and CDR2 YENEEA. CDR3 length: 16 amino acids. CDR3 loop: CASSLALVPGDYEQYF. In DNA, the CDR3 is TGTGCCAGCAGCTTAGCACTAGTTCCTGGGGACTACGAGCAGTACTTC.